This record covers a single T cell receptor (beta chain). The antigen is undetermined. The time point is: after dendritic cell vaccination, including at tumor progression/relapse. CDR3 length equals 14 residues. Per the germline V gene, CDR1 is KGHSH and CDR2 is LQKENI. V dropped 5 bases and J dropped 3; count of bases not matched to a gene: 4. The sample belongs to a study of glioma-infiltrating T cells after dendritic cell vaccination. Study outcomes and limitations: Longer survival after dendritic cell vaccination followed higher pretreatment TIL content.

Input was 2 ug genomic DNA, or all available if less. The primer mix had 60 V beta and 13 J beta primers. Libraries were prepared by immunoSEQ multiplex PCR; TCRdb keeps only in-frame clonotypes and omits some of them. Here the sample spans 90,000 to 110,000 clones, around 87% being singletons. This TCR was recovered from a human donor with glioblastoma. This rearrangement joins TRBV18 to TRBJ2-1; 7 bases are a match to TRBD1. The sequences come from blood, collected after dendritic cell vaccination. The DNA of the CDR3 is TGTGCCAGCTCAGATGACAGGGACTACAATGAGCAGTTCTTC. Protein product: CASSDDRDYNEQFF.